Listed here is a single T cell receptor beta chain. Authors' processing steps: Estimation of nucleated cell counts was performed using reference gene primer amplification. Measured with immunoSEQ multiplex PCR; TCRdb has only the in-frame clones, and not every one. V, J and clone size were drawn from that table, and D and trimming were deduced from the DNA. This table holds 280,000 or so clones, roughly 85% found once. The CDR3 runs to 14 residues. Germline CDR1 reads SGHNT; CDR2 reads YYREEE (reference sequence). After removal of 4 bases from V and 7 bases from J, the junction contained 6 bases not matched to a gene. The sample is drawn from a study of blood T cell repertoires in COVID-19. Study as a whole: Samples taken during acute and convalescent COVID-19 were collected in the United States, Italy and Spain.

The source material was PBMCs or T cells enriched from blood (not recorded which). The receptor was derived from a woman aged 45-59 years who had recovered from COVID-19. V and J are TRBV5-4 and TRBJ1-4; 8 bases align to TRBD1. Here the CDR3 reads CASSPDRGSEKLFF. The DNA for the CDR3 is TGTGCCAGCAGCCCTGACAGGGGTAGTGAAAAACTGTTTTTT.